A single sample is the source of the 29 T cell receptor beta chains below, sequenced in a study of blood T cell repertoires in COVID-19. Using immunoSEQ multiplex PCR, the repertoire was profiled, and TCRdb retains in-frame clones only, with some absent. The sample contains a few hundred thousand clones, approximately 88% of which appear only once. Sequenced input: peripheral blood. Receptors were obtained from a man in his forties or fifties with acute or convalescent COVID-19.

The chain joins TRBV27 to TRBJ2-1, with TRBD2 as a possible D gene (5 bases). CDR3 length: 12 amino acids. The V gene's germline CDR1 is MNHEY and CDR2 SMNVEV (reference sequence). Deletions cut 2 bases from V and 7 bases from J, with 6 bases between. CDR3 amino acids: CASSLSGNEQFF. CDR3 DNA sequence: TGTGCCAGCAGTTTAAGCGGAAATGAGCAGTTCTTC.

The rearrangement uses TRBV30 and TRBJ1-1, with D possibly being TRBD1 (6 bases). Looked up from germline, CDR1 is GTSNPN and CDR2 is SVGIG (reference sequence). Trimming removed 0 bases at V and 4 bases at J, with 9 bases between. CDR3 length equals 13 residues. Here the CDR3 reads CAWSVGRGTEAFF. In DNA, the CDR3 is TGTGCCTGGAGTGTAGGCAGGGGCACTGAAGCTTTCTTT.

The chain employs TRBV14 and TRBJ1-2; 10 bases align to TRBD1. The germline V gene encodes CDR1 SGHDN and CDR2 FVKESK. The CDR3 runs 13 residues. V shed 4 bases and J 8 bases; nucleotides not matched to a gene: 4. The CDR3 region has the DNA TGTGCCAGCAGCCGCGGACAGGGGGAAGGCTACACCTTC. Amino acids: CASSRGQGEGYTF.

This chain connects TRBV19 to TRBJ2-7; TRBD2 aligns across 12 bases. The junction had 20 bases not matched to a gene; V was cut back by 9 bases and J by 5 bases. Germline V CDR1 and CDR2: LNHDA, SQIVND (reference sequence). CDR3 length: 18 residues. The CDR3 loop is CASHKDVLTSGSRNEQYF. The CDR3 DNA sequence: TGTGCCAGCCATAAAGACGTGTTGACTAGCGGGAGCCGCAACGAGCAGTACTTC.

Only one count was recorded for this clone. This chain links TRBV7-8 with TRBJ1-4, with a weak D call TRBD1 (5 bases). CDR1 is SGHVS and CDR2 is FQNEAQ in the germline V gene. V was pared by 5 bases and J by 8 bases, with 9 bases between. The CDR3 runs to 12 residues. The CDR3 reads CASSRTGEKLFF. In DNA form, the CDR3 reads TGTGCCAGCAGCCGAACAGGAGAAAAACTGTTTTTT.

V gene TRBV14 combines with J gene TRBJ1-1; D uncertain. This CDR3 has 13 amino acids. Germline V gene sequence: CDR1 SGHDN, CDR2 FVKESK. V lost 1 base to trimming and J lost 8 bases, with 11 bases between them. This CDR3 reads CASSQGRSREAFF. The CDR3 DNA sequence: TGTGCCAGCAGCCAAGGCCGCAGCAGGGAAGCTTTCTTT.

The rearrangement links TRBV3-1 (or the pseudogene TRBV3-2) to TRBJ1-5; D possibly corresponds to TRBD1 (6 bases). The germline gives CDR1 LGHDT, CDR2 YNNKEL (reference sequence). This CDR3 has 20 residues. Trimming shortened V by 0 bases and J by 0 bases, and 21 bases separated the two germline ends. The CDR3: CASSQDHRDKGFYSNQPQHF. CDR3 nucleotides: TGTGCCAGCAGCCAAGATCACCGGGACAAGGGCTTTTATAGCAATCAGCCCCAGCATTTT.

The sample holds one count of this clone. V is TRBV5-4 and J is TRBJ1-1, with a possible D match to TRBD1 (5 bases). Trimming cost V 0 bases and J 4 bases, with 10 bases left between them. There are 14 residues in the CDR3. The germline gives CDR1 SGHNT, CDR2 YYREEE (reference sequence). The DNA for the CDR3 is TGTGCCAGCAGCTTGGATGGGGCTGGCACTGAAGCTTTCTTT. Translation: CASSLDGAGTEAFF.

The genes are TRBV5-1 and TRBJ2-7; D gene unclear. The CDR3 length is 14 residues. Germline CDR1 is SGHRS and CDR2 is YFSETQ. V was cut by 2 bases and J by 3 bases, with 12 bases left in between. CDR3 in DNA: TGCGCCAGCAGCTTAAATACTGGCGGCTACGAGCAGTACTTC. Amino acids: CASSLNTGGYEQYF.

The CDR3 region is CASSQVLQYDSPLHF. Here the CDR3 DNA reads TGTGCCAGCAGCCAAGTATTACAGTATGACTCACCCCTCCACTTT. The chain couples TRBV3-1 (or the pseudogene TRBV3-2) to TRBJ1-6; no clear D gene. The CDR3 contains 15 residues. The V gene's germline CDR1 is LGHDT and CDR2 YNNKEL (reference sequence). V was clipped by 1 base and J by 10 bases, with 14 bases between them.

This chain connects TRBV28 to TRBJ1-1; TRBD1 agrees at 8 bases. V gave up 5 bases and J gave up 1 base; unmatched junction bases: 3. Germline values: CDR1 MDHEN, CDR2 SYDVKM. The CDR3 has 14 residues. The DNA of the CDR3 is TGTGCCAGCAGTCCGGACAGGGCGAACACTGAAGCTTTCTTT. Protein product: CASSPDRANTEAFF.

The V gene is TRBV4-3, the J gene TRBJ2-3, with TRBD2 matching 12 bases. Unmatched junction bases numbered 4, after V lost 0 bases and J lost 0 bases. Germline V lookup: CDR1 LGHNA, CDR2 YSLEER. The CDR3 has 18 amino acids. The CDR3 loop is CASSQELAGGTSTDTQYF. CDR3 in DNA: TGCGCCAGCAGCCAAGAGCTAGCGGGGGGGACTAGCACAGATACGCAGTATTTT.

The rearrangement uses TRBV30 and TRBJ1-2; 9 bases are a match to TRBD1. This CDR3 comprises 16 residues. V lost 0 bases to trimming and J lost 7 bases; unmatched junction nucleotides: 12. Germline V gene data show CDR1 as GTSNPN and CDR2 as SVGIG (reference sequence). This chain's CDR3 is CAWSVRDRVGTGGYTF. CDR3 DNA sequence: TGTGCCTGGAGTGTTCGGGACAGGGTAGGGACGGGTGGCTACACCTTC.

The chain has TRBV7-3 and TRBJ2-7; 10 bases align to TRBD1. This CDR3 contains 14 residues. Germline V gene sequence: CDR1 SGHTA, CDR2 FQGTGA. V trimming: 5 bases; J trimming: 6 bases; junction bases outside the gene matches: 7. The CDR3 sequence: CASSHRDRGREQYF. DNA for the CDR3: TGTGCCAGCAGCCACCGGGACAGGGGTCGCGAGCAGTACTTC. Full variable domain (remainder filled in from reference TRBV7-3 and TRBJ2-7): GAGVSQTPSNKVTEKGKYVELRCDPISGHTALYWYRQSLGQGPEFLIYFQGTGAADDSGLPNDRFFAVRPEGSVSTLKIQRTERGDSAVYLCASSHRDRGREQYFGPGTRLTVT.

The rearrangement links TRBV28 to TRBJ1-2, with D possibly being TRBD1 (5 bases). Germline assignment: CDR1 MDHEN and CDR2 SYDVKM. V was shortened by 6 bases and J by 5 bases, with 16 bases between the two germline ends. This CDR3 is built from 14 residues. CDR3 sequence reads: CASSLWAGVYGYTF. The CDR3 DNA is TGTGCCAGCAGCCTATGGGCGGGGGTTTATGGCTACACCTTC.

This clone was found once. The chain links TRBV20-1 to TRBJ2-5, with 12 bases lining up with TRBD2. J gave up 2 bases and V 3 bases, and 10 bases lay outside the gene matches. CDR3 length: 17 amino acids. Germline V lookup: CDR1 DFQATT, CDR2 SNEGSKA (reference sequence). CDR3 loop: CSASRLAGALRQETQYF. The CDR3 DNA is TGCAGTGCTAGTCGACTAGCGGGGGCCCTGAGGCAAGAGACCCAGTACTTC.

The chain has TRBV2 and TRBJ2-3; 9 positions agree with TRBD1. The germline V gene encodes CDR1 SNHLY and CDR2 FYNNEI. Germline trimming cut 4 bases from V and 3 bases from J; bases unmatched to any gene: 8. The CDR3 sequence is 16 residues long. The CDR3, as DNA: TGTGCCAGCAGTGGCAACCGGGACAGGGTTACAGATACGCAGTATTTT. Translating it yields CASSGNRDRVTDTQYF.

This chain links TRBV7-6 with TRBJ1-2; 8 bases align to TRBD1. The CDR3 is 14 amino acids. V shed 3 bases and J 8 bases; nucleotides not matched to a gene: 8. CDR1 SGHVS and CDR2 FNYEAQ come from the germline V gene. Written as DNA, the CDR3 is TGTGCCAGCAGCTTCGGGCAGGGGGCTGGCGGCTACACCTTC. Residues: CASSFGQGAGGYTF.

The gene calls are TRBV4-1 and TRBJ1-1; D is possibly TRBD1 (5 bases). CDR3 length: 15 residues. V dropped 0 bases and J dropped 3 bases, with 11 bases sitting between them. Germline V gene lookup returns CDR1 MGHRA and CDR2 YSYEKL. In nucleotides, the CDR3 is TGCGCCAGCAGCCAAGATTTCGGGGGTTACACTGAAGCTTTCTTT. Amino acid sequence: CASSQDFGGYTEAFF.

The chain recombines TRBV11-3 with TRBJ1-5; D not certain. The CDR3 has 14 residues. The V end lost 5 bases, the J end lost 0 bases, and 8 bases lay between the germline ends. Germline loops: CDR1 SGHNT, CDR2 YENEEA. CDR3 loop: CASSTTSSNQPQHF. The CDR3 DNA reads as TGTGCCAGCAGCACAACAAGTAGCAATCAGCCCCAGCATTTT.

J is TRBJ2-3 and V is TRBV5-4, with a possible D match to TRBD2 (6 bases). The CDR3 length is 16 residues. Trimming pared 0 bases from V and 0 bases from J, leaving 11 bases between. Germline CDR1 SGHNT, CDR2 YYREEE (reference sequence). The CDR3 bases are TGTGCCAGCAGCTTGGCCGCAGGGACTAGCACAGATACGCAGTATTTT. Protein: CASSLAAGTSTDTQYF.

The rearrangement joins TRBV7-9 to TRBJ1-3; possibly TRBD1 for D (5 bases). Germline CDR1 SEHNR, CDR2 FQNEAQ (reference sequence). The CDR3 spans 11 residues. Between the trimmed V and J ends, which lost 11 bases and 2 bases, there was a span of 7 bases. This CDR3 reads CAGGAGNTIYF. The CDR3 DNA is TGTGCCGGGGGGGCTGGAAACACCATATATTTT.

J is TRBJ2-3 and V is TRBV7-8, with 10 bases aligning to TRBD2. The CDR3 loop spans 19 amino acids. The V gene end was trimmed by 4 bases and the J gene end by 0 bases; junction bases not matched to a gene: 13. CDR1 and CDR2 (germline): SGHVS, FQNEAQ. For the CDR3, the DNA is TGTGCCAGCAGCTCATCGGTCTCTAGCGGGAGATTTAGCACAGATACGCAGTATTTT. This sequence encodes CASSSSVSSGRFSTDTQYF.

The chain employs TRBV4-1 and TRBJ2-4, with 12 bases matching TRBD2. With 2 bases clipped from V and 0 bases from J, the junction kept 2 bases outside the gene matches. Germline CDR1 is MGHRA and CDR2 is YSYEKL. The CDR3 is made up of 17 amino acids. CDR3 nucleotides: TGCGCCAGCAGCCAACCGACTAGCGGGGGAGCCAAAAACATTCAGTACTTC. Translating it yields CASSQPTSGGAKNIQYF.

The CDR3 DNA sequence: TGTGCCAGCAGTGAATATGGGCATCAGCCCCAGCATTTT. Protein product: CASSEYGHQPQHF. The V gene is TRBV25-1, the J gene TRBJ1-5; no reliable D call. CDR3 length: 13 residues. Trimming removed 0 bases at V and 5 bases at J, with 5 bases between. Looked up from germline, CDR1 is MGHDK and CDR2 is SYGVNS.

This rearrangement joins TRBV4-1 to TRBJ2-3; 11 nucleotides align to TRBD1. The junction had 3 bases not matched to a gene; V was cut back by 4 bases and J by 3 bases. The CDR3 has 15 amino acids. CDR1 is MGHRA and CDR2 is YSYEKL in the germline V gene. CDR3 in amino acids: CASSLRDRGTDTQYF. The DNA of the CDR3 is TGCGCCAGCAGCCTCCGGGACAGGGGGACAGATACGCAGTATTTT.

This chain uses TRBV6-6 with TRBJ1-2; D is unresolved. The CDR3 runs 12 residues. V lost 5 bases and J 8 bases, leaving 12 bases between the germline ends. The germline CDR1 and CDR2 sequences are MNHNY and SVGAGI (reference sequence). The CDR3 DNA is TGTGCCAGCAGTGACACCCCCGCAGGCTACACCTTC. Translating gives CASSDTPAGYTF.

J is TRBJ2-2 and V is TRBV9; TRBD2 matches at 10 bases. The CDR3 consists of 15 residues. From germline, CDR1 is SGDLS and CDR2 YYNGEE. V dropped 3 bases and J dropped 8; count of bases not matched to a gene: 7. The CDR3 DNA follows: TGTGCCAGCAGCGGGACTAGCGGACCCTCGGGGGAGCTGTTTTTT. This sequence encodes CASSGTSGPSGELFF.

This sequence joins TRBV30 and TRBJ1-2; a possible D gene is TRBD1 (5 bases). The CDR3 totals 12 residues. V was trimmed by 2 bases and J by 5 bases, leaving 9 bases between them. The germline CDR1 and CDR2 sequences are GTSNPN and SVGIG (reference sequence). This CDR3 is CAWSTGRYGYTF. As DNA, the CDR3 is TGTGCCTGGAGTACAGGACGGTATGGCTACACCTTC.